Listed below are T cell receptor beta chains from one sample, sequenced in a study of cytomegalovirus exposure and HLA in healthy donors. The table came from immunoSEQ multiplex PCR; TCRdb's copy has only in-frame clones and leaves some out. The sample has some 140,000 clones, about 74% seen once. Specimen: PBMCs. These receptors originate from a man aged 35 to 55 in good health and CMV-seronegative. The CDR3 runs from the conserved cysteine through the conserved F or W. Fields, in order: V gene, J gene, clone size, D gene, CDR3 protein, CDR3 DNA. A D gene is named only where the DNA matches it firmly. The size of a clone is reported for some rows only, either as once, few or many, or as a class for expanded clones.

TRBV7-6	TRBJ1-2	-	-	CASSVEAGGRGYGYTF	TGTGCCAGCAGCGTCGAGGCTGGAGGGCGAGGATATGGCTACACCTTC
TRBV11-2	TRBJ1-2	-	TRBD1	CASSLGTGDGYTF	TGTGCCAGCAGCTTAGGCACAGGGGATGGCTACACCTTC
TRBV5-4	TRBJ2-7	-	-	CASSLWGGSYEQYF	TGTGCCAGCAGCTTGTGGGGCGGTTCCTACGAGCAGTACTTC
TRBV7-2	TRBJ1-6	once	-	CASSARDFGSPLHF	TGTGCCAGCAGCGCCCGGGACTTTGGTTCACCCCTCCACTTT
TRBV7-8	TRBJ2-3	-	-	CASSPHGRDSTDTQYF	TGTGCCAGCAGCCCCCACGGGCGGGATAGCACAGATACGCAGTATTTT
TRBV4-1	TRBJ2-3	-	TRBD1	CASSPQTGTFSTDTQYF	TGCGCCAGCAGCCCACAGACAGGGACCTTTAGCACAGATACGCAGTATTTT
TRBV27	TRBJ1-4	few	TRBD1	CATQDRGGPTNEKLFF	TGTGCCACCCAAGACAGGGGGGGACCAACTAATGAAAAACTGTTTTTT
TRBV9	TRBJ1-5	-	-	CASSVGTLSNQPQHF	TGTGCCAGCAGCGTCGGGACACTCAGCAATCAGCCCCAGCATTTT
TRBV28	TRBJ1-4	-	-	CASSSGQINEKLFF	TGTGCCAGCAGTTCCGGACAGATTAATGAAAAACTGTTTTTT
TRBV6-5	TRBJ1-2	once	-	CASSPPGYGYTF	TGTGCCAGCAGCCCCCCCGGCTATGGCTACACCTTC
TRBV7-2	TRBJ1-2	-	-	CASSPFQVIGGYTF	TGTGCCAGCAGCCCCTTTCAGGTTATTGGCGGCTACACCTTC
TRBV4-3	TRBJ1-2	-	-	CASSQEGGGRAGGYTF	TGCGCCAGCAGCCAAGAAGGGGGGGGCAGGGCCGGTGGCTACACCTTC
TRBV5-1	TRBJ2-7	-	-	CASSLALSSGIQTSYEQYF	TGCGCCAGCAGCTTGGCTCTCTCTTCAGGGATACAGACGTCCTACGAGCAGTACTTC
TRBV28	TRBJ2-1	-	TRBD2	CASRIAGGRHEQFF	TGTGCCAGCAGAATAGCGGGAGGGAGGCATGAGCAGTTCTTC
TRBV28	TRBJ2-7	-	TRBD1	CASSLWGRGSYEQYF	TGTGCCAGCAGTTTATGGGGCAGGGGGTCCTACGAGCAGTACTTC